Reported below is one T cell receptor beta chain. The source of the sample is a study of blood T cell repertoires in COVID-19. The wider study: Acute-phase and convalescent COVID-19 samples originated in the United States, Italy and Spain.

V was trimmed by 10 bases and J by 3 bases, leaving 15 bases between them. The CDR3 spans 13 residues. From germline, CDR1 is MNHEY and CDR2 SMNVEV (reference sequence). Individuals drawn from about 26 US areas were about 18 to 90 years old. Two negative PCRs, clearance, or symptom resolution had been documented for recovered Cohort 3 donors. As handled by the study authors: Cell counts per sample came from amplifying reference gene primers. Generated by immunoSEQ multiplex PCR, the TCRdb table keeps only in-frame clones and is missing some. D and trimming were read from the DNA, whereas the V and J calls and clone size are those reported in that table. The sample records 270,000 or so clones, roughly four fifths being singletons.

The chain carries TRBV27 and TRBJ1-2; no clear D gene. The TCR was taken from a man in his forties or fifties who had recovered from COVID-19. The specimen sequenced was PBMCs or T cells enriched from blood (not recorded which). CDR3 sequence reads: CATGRRVDYGYTF. CDR3 DNA sequence: TGTGCCACCGGCCGCCGGGTCGACTATGGCTACACCTTC.